A single sample is the source of the 26 T cell receptor beta chains below, sequenced in a study of blood T cell repertoires in COVID-19. TCRdb keeps only in-frame clones here, not all; method: immunoSEQ multiplex PCR. The repertoire holds roughly 120,000 clones, with approximately 81% as singletons. The sequencing input was peripheral blood. These receptor sequences come from a man aged 40-49 years with acute or convalescent COVID-19.

The chain employs TRBV2 and TRBJ2-5; 7 nucleotides match TRBD2. From germline, CDR1 is SNHLY and CDR2 FYNNEI. J gave up 2 bases and V 7 bases, and 7 bases lay outside the gene matches. The CDR3 covers 14 residues. The CDR3 region has the DNA TGTGCCAGCACCAGACTAGCCAATCAAGAGACCCAGTACTTC. Its translation is CASTRLANQETQYF.

The CDR3 coding sequence is TGTGCCAGCAGTGAAGGGCGGGGTAATGAAAAACTGTTTTTT. This encodes CASSEGRGNEKLFF. The V call is TRBV6-1, the J call TRBJ1-4, with D uncertain. V lost 1 base and J lost 4, with 7 bases in between. The V gene's germline CDR1 is MNHNS and CDR2 SASEGT. This CDR3 has 14 residues.

The V gene is TRBV5-1, the J gene TRBJ2-6; a possible D gene is TRBD2 (6 bases). CDR3 length equals 16 residues. The V and J ends lost 1 base and 0 bases respectively, with 8 bases between them. Germline-derived CDR1 and CDR2 are SGHRS and YFSETQ. CDR3 in amino acids: CASSLYGSSGANVLTF. The CDR3, as DNA: TGCGCCAGCAGCTTGTACGGGAGCTCTGGGGCCAACGTCCTGACTTTC.

This clone has just a few counts. The V and J genes are TRBV7-3 and TRBJ1-1; no firm D call. This CDR3 comprises 13 residues. V was trimmed by 2 bases and J by 5 bases, leaving 9 bases between them. The germline gives CDR1 SGHTA, CDR2 FQGTGA. In nucleotides, the CDR3 is TGTGCCAGCAGCTTACTGGCGGGTACTGAAGCTTTCTTT. Its translation: CASSLLAGTEAFF.

The CDR3 loop reads CASSLAGGFDEQYF. CDR3 sequence (DNA): TGTGCCAGCAGCTTGGCAGGGGGCTTCGACGAGCAGTACTTC. The chain joins TRBV7-9 to TRBJ2-7, with TRBD1 matching over 8 bases. V lost 3 bases and J lost 5; bases outside the gene matches: 6. The length of the CDR3 is 14 residues. Per germline, CDR1 SEHNR and CDR2 FQNEAQ (reference sequence).

This chain links TRBV3-1 (or the pseudogene TRBV3-2) with TRBJ1-1; 8 positions match TRBD1. With V trimmed by 4 bases and J by 7 bases, 5 bases remained unmatched. From germline, CDR1 is LGHDT and CDR2 YNNKEL (reference sequence). CDR3 size: 13 residues. The CDR3 DNA reads as TGTGCCAGCAGCCCCGGACAGGGCGGTGAAGCTTTCTTT. Translated, it gives CASSPGQGGEAFF.

The chain links TRBV5-1 to TRBJ1-1, with 12 bases aligning to TRBD1. CDR1 SGHRS and CDR2 YFSETQ come from the germline V gene. This CDR3 has 15 amino acids. J was trimmed by 1 base and V by 7 bases; bases with no gene match: 5. The CDR3 DNA reads TGCGCCAGCCGGGACAGGGGGCTTGGGAACACTGAAGCTTTCTTT. Translated: CASRDRGLGNTEAFF.

This chain uses TRBV6-6 with TRBJ2-7; 10 bases agree with TRBD1. With V trimmed by 6 bases and J by 4 bases, 6 bases remained unmatched. CDR3 length equals 14 residues. CDR1 and CDR2 (germline): MNHNY, SVGAGI (reference sequence). In DNA, the CDR3 is TGTGCCAGCAGCAGGACAGGGGGAGATTACGAGCAGTACTTC. It translates to CASSRTGGDYEQYF.

The chain recombines TRBV7-2 with TRBJ1-2; D ambiguous. The CDR3 extends over 15 amino acids. Per the germline V gene, CDR1 is SGHTA and CDR2 is FQGNSA. Trimming left V 1 base short and J 0 bases short, with 9 bases between. The CDR3 nucleotides are TGTGCCAGCAGCTTAGGGGCAGGATCTAACTATGGCTACACCTTC. This gives the protein CASSLGAGSNYGYTF. Full variable domain (rest looked up from reference TRBV7-2 and TRBJ1-2): GAGVSQSPSNKVTEKGKDVELRCDPISGHTALYWYRQSLGQGLEFLIYFQGNSAPDKSGLPSDRFSAERTGGSVSTLTIQRTQQEDSAVYLCASSLGAGSNYGYTFGSGTRLTVV.

V and J are TRBV7-8 and TRBJ1-5; D is unresolved. CDR3 length: 15 residues. V was shortened by 5 bases and J by 0 bases, with 11 bases between the two germline ends. CDR1 is SGHVS, CDR2 FQNEAQ, per germline. CDR3 protein: CASSQKGVSNQPQHF. CDR3 DNA: TGTGCCAGCAGCCAAAAAGGAGTTAGCAATCAGCCCCAGCATTTT.

The genes are TRBV3-1 (or the pseudogene TRBV3-2) and TRBJ1-2; D is perhaps TRBD1 (5 bases). V lost 2 bases and J lost 8, with 15 bases in between. The CDR3 runs to 14 residues. Per the germline V gene, CDR1 is LGHDT and CDR2 is YNNKEL (reference sequence). CDR3 bases: TGTGCCAGCAGCCAATACCTCAGGGATAGCGGCTACACCTTC. It codes for CASSQYLRDSGYTF.

V and J are TRBV5-8 and TRBJ1-5; 7 bases map to TRBD1. The CDR3 has 13 amino acids. Germline trimming cut 5 bases from V and 5 bases from J; bases unmatched to any gene: 4. Germline V CDR1 and CDR2: SGHTS, YDEGEE. In nucleotides, the CDR3 is TGTGCCAGCAGACCAACAGGGGATCAGCCCCAGCATTTT. Translating gives CASRPTGDQPQHF. Using reference TRBV5-8 and TRBJ1-5 for the parts outside the CDR3, the full variable domain is EAGVTQSPTHLIKTRGQQATLRCSPISGHTSVYWYQQALGLGLQFLLWYDEGEERNRGNFPPRFSGRQFPNYSSELNVNALELEDSALYLCASRPTGDQPQHFGDGTRLSIL.

This chain links TRBV4-1 with TRBJ2-7, with 7 bases lining up with TRBD1. V dropped 0 bases and J dropped 3; count of bases not matched to a gene: 8. The CDR3 runs to 16 residues. Germline V lookup: CDR1 MGHRA, CDR2 YSYEKL. DNA of the CDR3: TGCGCCAGCAGCCAAGATATGAGGGGGCGAAGCTACGAGCAGTACTTC. It translates to CASSQDMRGRSYEQYF.

J is TRBJ2-5 and V is TRBV10-3; perhaps TRBD1 as D (6 bases). Germline assignment: CDR1 ENHRY and CDR2 SYGVKD. V lost 2 bases to trimming and J lost 5 bases, with 9 bases between them. The CDR3 consists of 13 residues. Written as DNA, the CDR3 is TGTGCCATCAGTGAGGGCAGGGGTGAGACCCAGTACTTC. Translating it yields CAISEGRGETQYF.

The chain recombines TRBV9 with TRBJ2-3, with 8 bases identical to TRBD1. This CDR3 contains 15 residues. Per germline, CDR1 SGDLS and CDR2 YYNGEE. The J segment lost 2 bases and the V segment lost 3 bases, leaving 5 bases of the junction unmatched. CDR3 DNA: TGTGCCAGCAGCGCACAGGGGGGCATCACAGATACGCAGTATTTT. It translates to CASSAQGGITDTQYF.

J is TRBJ1-4 and V is TRBV7-9; 9 nucleotides match TRBD1. CDR1 and CDR2 (germline): SEHNR, FQNEAQ (reference sequence). V lost 3 bases, J lost 7 bases, and 3 bases stayed unmatched. The CDR3 loop spans 14 amino acids. CDR3 sequence (DNA): TGTGCCAGCAGCTTCGGACAGGGGATTGAAAAACTGTTTTTT. Protein: CASSFGQGIEKLFF.

V usage is TRBV2 and J usage is TRBJ2-1; TRBD1 matches at 8 bases. Germline loops: CDR1 SNHLY, CDR2 FYNNEI. The V and J ends lost 1 base and 8 bases, in that order; junction bases with no gene match: 7. The length of the CDR3 is 15 residues. CDR3 nucleotide sequence: TGTGCCAGCAGTGAAGGGCAGGGGGCCCCTCATGAGCAGTTCTTC. Protein: CASSEGQGAPHEQFF. The whole variable domain, filled in from reference TRBV2 and TRBJ2-1, reads EPEVTQTPSHQVTQMGQEVILRCVPISNHLYFYWYRQILGQKVEFLVSFYNNEISEKSEIFDDQFSVERPDGSNFTLKIRSTKLEDSAMYFCASSEGQGAPHEQFFGPGTRLTVL.

The chain joins TRBV7-9 to TRBJ1-3; 8 positions match TRBD1. The CDR3 is 12 amino acids. Germline CDR1 SEHNR, CDR2 FQNEAQ (reference sequence). Losses at the gene ends were 10 bases for V and 6 bases for J; bases not matched to a gene: 5. The CDR3 region has the DNA TGTGCCACCTCGGGACAGGCAAACACCATATATTTT. This gives the protein CATSGQANTIYF.

CDR3 sequence: CASSQGPGVSAFF. The CDR3 DNA is TGCGCCAGCAGCCAAGGTCCAGGGGTATCAGCTTTCTTT. J is TRBJ1-1 and V is TRBV4-1, with D possibly being TRBD1 (6 bases). CDR1 and CDR2 from the germline V gene are MGHRA and YSYEKL. CDR3 length equals 13 residues. Trimming stripped 1 base from V and 10 bases from J, with 13 bases between.

The rearrangement uses TRBV5-8 and TRBJ2-3, with TRBD2 identical over 12 bases. CDR3 length: 15 residues. From germline, CDR1 is SGHTS and CDR2 YDEGEE. Trimming removed 3 bases from V and 4 bases from J; junction bases left unmatched: 3. The CDR3 is CASSSGLAGPDTQYF. In nucleotides, the CDR3 is TGTGCCAGCAGCTCGGGACTAGCGGGTCCAGATACGCAGTATTTT. The entire variable domain, with the rest obtained from reference TRBV5-8 and TRBJ2-3, is as follows: EAGVTQSPTHLIKTRGQQATLRCSPISGHTSVYWYQQALGLGLQFLLWYDEGEERNRGNFPPRFSGRQFPNYSSELNVNALELEDSALYLCASSSGLAGPDTQYFGPGTRLTVL.

The gene calls are TRBV19 and TRBJ2-3, with 8 bases fitting TRBD2. Per germline, CDR1 LNHDA and CDR2 SQIVND (reference sequence). This CDR3 is built from 16 residues. J lost 1 base, V lost 5 bases, and 8 bases had no gene match. The CDR3 spells CASSFDISGGTDTQYF. CDR3 DNA sequence: TGTGCCAGTAGTTTTGATATTAGCGGGGGCACAGATACGCAGTATTTT.

This chain links TRBV15 with TRBJ1-2; weak D call: TRBD1 (5 bases). The CDR3 length is 15 residues. Looked up from germline, CDR1 is LNHNV and CDR2 is YYDKDF (reference sequence). V shed 8 bases and J shed 4 bases, with 20 bases lying between them. The CDR3 DNA is TGTGCCACCTTTGCGATAGACAGTTCAAGCTATGGCTACACCTTC. Amino acids: CATFAIDSSSYGYTF.

This chain uses TRBV4-1 with TRBJ2-3; D remains unclear. CDR1 is MGHRA and CDR2 is YSYEKL in the germline V gene. The length of the CDR3 is 15 residues. V shed 4 bases and J shed 2 bases, with 13 bases lying between them. For the CDR3, the DNA is TGCGCCAGCAGCCCTCACGGGTTTCTCACAGATACGCAGTATTTT. The encoded protein is CASSPHGFLTDTQYF.

V gene TRBV9 combines with J gene TRBJ2-7; TRBD1 matches at 10 bases. The CDR3 length is 14 residues. The ends lost 4 bases at V and 3 bases at J; junction bases unmatched: 4. Germline-derived CDR1 and CDR2 are SGDLS and YYNGEE. CDR3 sequence: CASSPRTGGYEQYF. CDR3 nucleotide sequence: TGTGCCAGCAGCCCCCGGACAGGGGGCTACGAGCAGTACTTC.

CDR3 nucleotides: TGTGCCAGCTCACCTGGGACAGGGGCCGCCTCGGCTTTCTTT. Translating it yields CASSPGTGAASAFF. The rearrangement uses TRBV18 and TRBJ1-1; 10 bases match TRBD1. This CDR3 region has 14 residues. V was clipped by 3 bases and J by 11 bases; unmatched bases: 9. CDR1 is KGHSH, CDR2 LQKENI, per germline. Looking up the rest from reference TRBV18 and TRBJ1-1 gives the full variable domain: NAGVMQNPRHLVRRRGQEARLRCSPMKGHSHVYWYRQLPEEGLKFMVYLQKENIIDESGMPKERFSAEFPKEGPSILRIQQVVRGDSAAYFCASSPGTGAASAFFGQGTRLTVV.

The V call is TRBV25-1, the J call TRBJ2-1; D gene uncertain. The CDR3 has 13 residues. The V gene lost 3 bases and the J gene lost 9 bases, with 12 bases spanning the gap. The V gene's germline CDR1 is MGHDK and CDR2 SYGVNS. The CDR3 bases are TGTGCCAGCAGTGAGGTCAGTGGTACTGAGCAGTTCTTC. Residues: CASSEVSGTEQFF.